The clone carrying this TCR beta chain appeared a few times. Its antigen is as yet unknown. PCR primers comprised 60 Vbeta and 13 Jbeta primers. Assay used: immunoSEQ multiplex PCR; TCRdb lists only in-frame clones, some missing. The profile shows about 94,000 clones, around 8% of them singletons. The germline V and J ends were trimmed by 1 base and 5 bases, with 14 bases remaining between them. The CDR3 consists of 15 residues. The germline gives CDR1 SEHNR, CDR2 FQNEAQ (reference sequence). At collection, donors were nominally healthy, but unrecorded immune exposures were probable. The data belong to a study of cytomegalovirus exposure and HLA in healthy donors. Study-wide results and limits: In a later analysis, a genetic analysis reported fewer productive-TCR N-insertions in an Asian-associated ancestry cluster than the cohort average. Among immune exposure information, only CMV serostatus was available. In vitro work confirmed that three CMV-associated chains recognize CMV antigens.

Sample: PBMCs. The sequence came from a man aged 45-65 years in good health and CMV-seronegative. V and J are TRBV7-9 and TRBJ1-2, with a tentative D call TRBD1 (6 bases). The CDR3 DNA sequence: TGTGCCAGCAGCTTAGGAGGGGGAGAGGTTTATGGCTACACCTTC. Translation: CASSLGGGEVYGYTF.